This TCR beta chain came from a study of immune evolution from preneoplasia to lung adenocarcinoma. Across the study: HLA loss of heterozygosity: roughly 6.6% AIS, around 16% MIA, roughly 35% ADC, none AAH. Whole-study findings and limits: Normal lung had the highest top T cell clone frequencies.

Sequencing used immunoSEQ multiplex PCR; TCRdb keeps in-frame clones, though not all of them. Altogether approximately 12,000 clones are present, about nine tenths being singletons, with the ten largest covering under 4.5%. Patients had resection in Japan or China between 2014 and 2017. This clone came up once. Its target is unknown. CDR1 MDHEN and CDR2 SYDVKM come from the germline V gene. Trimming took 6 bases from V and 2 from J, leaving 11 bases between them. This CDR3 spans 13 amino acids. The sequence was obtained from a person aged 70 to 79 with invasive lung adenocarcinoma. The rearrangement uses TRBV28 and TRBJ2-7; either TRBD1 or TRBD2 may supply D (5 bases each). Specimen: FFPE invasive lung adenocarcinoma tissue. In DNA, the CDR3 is TGTGCCAGCAGCGGGACCGATCCCTACGAGCAGTACTTC. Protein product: CASSGTDPYEQYF.